Listed here are 6 T cell receptor beta chains from one sample, sequenced in a study of regulatory T cells in long-lasting Graves disease. According to the study, TCR beta libraries were built with iRepertoire HTBI primers and CDR3-region Arm-PCR. Using its own MiXCR run on the multiplex PCR reads, TCRdb lists one record per CDR3 protein. Of fewer than 400,000 distinct CDR3 sequences detected, less than 25% appear once; the ten largest clones hold roughly 20%. Time point of the sample: persistent/refractory GD, antithyroid drugs over 5 years with positive TRAb. The TCR library was made from RNA that had been extracted from PBMCs in TRIzol. The source was peripheral blood mononuclear cells (PBMCs), collected when the disease was refractory, from a patient treated with antithyroid drugs. Receptors originate from a female donor with Graves disease.

The V and J genes are TRBV20-1 and TRBJ2-3; no firm D call. The germline V gene encodes CDR1 DFQATT and CDR2 SNEGSKA (reference sequence). V was clipped by 7 bases and J by 0 bases, with 17 bases between them. This CDR3 has 15 amino acids. For the CDR3, the DNA is TGCAGTGGGGCTATTAGAGGAACTAGCACAGATACGCAGTATTTT. Its translation: CSGAIRGTSTDTQYF.

V and J are TRBV9 and TRBJ1-2, with a possible D match to TRBD1 (5 bases). Germline V gene sequence: CDR1 SGDLS, CDR2 YYNGEE. Trimming removed 4 bases at V and 4 bases at J, with 26 bases between. This CDR3 region has 18 residues. The CDR3 nucleotides are TGTGCCAGCAGCCCGGACATGAGCCCAAGGTTTTTAGTCTATGGCTACACCTTC. Translated, it gives CASSPDMSPRFLVYGYTF.

The V gene is TRBV20-1, the J gene TRBJ2-7, with a tentative D call TRBD2 (6 bases). Trimming stripped 6 bases from V and 2 bases from J, with 17 bases between. This CDR3 is built from 14 residues. The germline V gene has CDR1 DFQATT and CDR2 SNEGSKA (reference sequence). In nucleotides, the CDR3 is TGCAGTGCAAAATCCGGGAGAAGGGCCTACGAGCAGTACTTC. Translated: CSAKSGRRAYEQYF.

The J gene is TRBJ2-2, the V gene TRBV7-6; D is ambiguous. The length of the CDR3 is 15 residues. The V and J ends lost 1 base and 3 bases respectively, with 9 bases between them. Germline V lookup: CDR1 SGHVS, CDR2 FNYEAQ. In DNA form, the CDR3 reads TGTGCCAGCAGCTTAGACTACAGATACACCGGGGAGCTGTTTTTT. This sequence encodes CASSLDYRYTGELFF.

The chain carries TRBV6-1 and TRBJ2-1; 14 bases line up with TRBD2. V was pared by 7 bases and J by 5 bases, with 10 bases of the junction left unmatched. This CDR3 has 17 amino acids. Germline CDR1 MNHNS, CDR2 SASEGT. This chain's CDR3 is CASTTLGLAGANNEQFF. The CDR3 DNA reads as TGTGCCAGCACCACCTTGGGACTAGCGGGAGCTAACAATGAGCAGTTCTTC.

This clonotype was seen a handful of times. The DNA of the CDR3 is TGTGCCAGCAGCTCCGGGACAGGGGGCCCCACTGAAGCTTTCTTT. Its translation is CASSSGTGGPTEAFF. The chain couples TRBV7-9 to TRBJ1-1, with 12 positions matching TRBD1. J was trimmed by 4 bases and V by 4 bases; bases with no gene match: 4. The CDR3 consists of 15 residues. CDR1 and CDR2 (germline): SEHNR, FQNEAQ (reference sequence).